The 17 T cell receptor beta chains presented below share a single source sample, sequenced in a study of T cell repertoires in cytomegalovirus infection. For these receptors, no antigen is known. TCRdb used MiXCR to reprocess the reads, holding one entry per CDR3 protein. The sample holds some 900,000 distinct CDR3 sequences, 32% seen once. Sequencing used cultured CD8+ T cells from PBMCs, obtained from culture after CMV antigen stimulation. Receptors were obtained from a human donor in good health (CMV status not recorded). Some clones in this sample may be carry-over from other donors' samples.

This clonotype was found a few times. The chain recombines TRBV19 with TRBJ2-2, with TRBD2 matching over 10 bases. The length of the CDR3 is 20 residues. In germline, CDR1 is LNHDA, CDR2 SQIVND (reference sequence). After removal of 4 bases from V and 5 bases from J, the junction contained 19 bases not matched to a gene. The CDR3 DNA follows: TGTGCCAGTAGTACAGAGGTCCTAGCGGGGGAATCTCCGGGGACCGGGGAGCTGTTTTTT. Its translation: CASSTEVLAGESPGTGELFF.

This clonotype was observed at least ten times. The chain recombines TRBV7-3 with TRBJ1-1, with D possibly matching TRBD1 (5 bases). The CDR3 length is 15 residues. V was trimmed by 2 bases and J by 6 bases, leaving 16 bases between them. CDR1 and CDR2 (germline): SGHTA, FQGTGA. CDR3 nucleotide sequence: TGTGCCAGCAGCTTATCGGGACTAGTGGGCGCTGAAGCTTTCTTT. Amino acids: CASSLSGLVGAEAFF. Based on the CDR3 plus reference TRBV7-3 and TRBJ1-1, the full variable domain is GAGVSQTPSNKVTEKGKYVELRCDPISGHTALYWYRQSLGQGPEFLIYFQGTGAADDSGLPNDRFFAVRPEGSVSTLKIQRTERGDSAVYLCASSLSGLVGAEAFFGQGTRLTVV.

The CDR3 is CASRGQVDETQYF. The CDR3 region has the DNA TGCGCCAGCAGAGGACAGGTGGACGAGACCCAGTACTTC. This rearrangement joins TRBV4-1 to TRBJ2-5; 7 bases are a match to TRBD1. After removal of 6 bases from V and 5 bases from J, the junction contained 6 bases not matched to a gene. Per germline, CDR1 MGHRA and CDR2 YSYEKL. The CDR3 spans 13 residues.

J is TRBJ1-5 and V is TRBV5-5; D might be TRBD1 (6 bases). The CDR3 covers 15 residues. Germline V lookup: CDR1 SGHKS, CDR2 YYEKEE (reference sequence). V dropped 4 bases and J dropped 6 bases, with 17 bases sitting between them. CDR3 amino acids: CASSSGQGRGQPQHF. CDR3 in DNA: TGTGCCAGCAGCAGTGGTCAGGGGAGGGGTCAGCCCCAGCATTTT.

V usage is TRBV14 and J usage is TRBJ2-1; 8 bases agree with TRBD1. Losses at the gene ends were 3 bases for V and 4 bases for J; bases not matched to a gene: 8. The germline CDR1 and CDR2 sequences are SGHDN and FVKESK. The CDR3 covers 16 residues. CDR3 region: CASSHPGQGKYNEQFF. CDR3 coding DNA: TGTGCCAGCAGCCATCCCGGACAGGGAAAATACAATGAGCAGTTCTTC.

The chain recombines TRBV27 with TRBJ2-1; D may be TRBD2 (5 bases). Trimming removed 5 bases at V and 0 bases at J, with 8 bases between. In germline, CDR1 is MNHEY, CDR2 SMNVEV (reference sequence). The CDR3 length is 14 residues. The CDR3 DNA is TGTGCCAGCAGTCGGACTTTCTCCTACAATGAGCAGTTCTTC. Protein: CASSRTFSYNEQFF.

This clonotype was seen a handful of times. V usage is TRBV15 and J usage is TRBJ2-5; 8 positions agree with TRBD1. Germline values: CDR1 LNHNV, CDR2 YYDKDF (reference sequence). The CDR3 is 15 amino acids. J lost 4 bases, V lost 0 bases, and 4 bases had no gene match. The CDR3 DNA reads as TGTGCCACCAGCAGAGATCTCGGACAGGGAGAGACCCAGTACTTC. Translating it yields CATSRDLGQGETQYF. Full variable domain (remainder filled in from reference TRBV15 and TRBJ2-5): DAMVIQNPRYQVTQFGKPVTLSCSQTLNHNVMYWYQQKSSQAPKLLFHYYDKDFNNEADTPDNFQSRRPNTSFCFLDIRSPGLGDTAMYLCATSRDLGQGETQYFGPGTRLLVL.

The chain is built from TRBV20-1 and TRBJ2-3; unclear D gene. V gave up 3 bases and J gave up 2 bases, with 6 bases separating them. CDR1 is DFQATT and CDR2 is SNEGSKA in the germline V gene (reference sequence). The CDR3 is made up of 12 amino acids. For the CDR3, the DNA is TGCAGTGCTAGTGACTTCACAGATACGCAGTATTTT. Its protein product is CSASDFTDTQYF.

Ten or more counts support this clonotype. This rearrangement joins TRBV24-1 to TRBJ2-1, with 8 positions matching TRBD2. Looked up from germline, CDR1 is KGHDR and CDR2 is SFDVKD. The CDR3 spans 16 residues. Trimming removed 4 bases from V and 2 bases from J; junction bases left unmatched: 6. The CDR3: CATSEAGERTYNEQFF. The CDR3 DNA follows: TGTGCCACCAGTGAAGCGGGGGAGCGAACCTACAATGAGCAGTTCTTC.

A few counts support this clonotype. The rearrangement uses TRBV12-3 or TRBV12-4 and TRBJ2-2; perhaps TRBD2 as D (5 bases). The CDR3 covers 14 residues. Trimming removed 5 bases from V and 5 bases from J, with 12 bases in between. This CDR3 is CASSPPGRTGELFF. The CDR3 DNA sequence: TGTGCCAGCAGTCCTCCGGGAAGAACCGGGGAGCTGTTTTTT.

The J gene is TRBJ1-4, the V gene TRBV19, with 12 bases matching TRBD1. V was pared by 6 bases and J by 3 bases, with 5 bases of the junction left unmatched. Germline V gives CDR1 LNHDA, CDR2 SQIVND (reference sequence). CDR3 length: 16 amino acids. CDR3 DNA: TGTGCCAGTAGCAGGGACAGGGGGCTTGCTAATGAAAAACTGTTTTTT. This gives the protein CASSRDRGLANEKLFF.

The genes are TRBV7-8 and TRBJ2-1; maybe TRBD1 (6 bases). The ends were cut back, 3 bases at V and 4 bases at J, with 19 bases in the middle. Germline V gene sequence: CDR1 SGHVS, CDR2 FQNEAQ. The CDR3 is 17 amino acids. CDR3: CASSFKPLAGEYNEQFF. The CDR3 DNA is TGTGCCAGCAGCTTTAAGCCCTTGGCAGGGGAGTACAATGAGCAGTTCTTC. Based on the CDR3 plus reference TRBV7-8 and TRBJ2-1, the full variable domain is GAGVSQSPRYKVAKRGQDVALRCDPISGHVSLFWYQQALGQGPEFLTYFQNEAQLDKSGLPSDRFFAERPEGSVSTLKIQRTQQEDSAVYLCASSFKPLAGEYNEQFFGPGTRLTVL.

This clonotype was detected a few times. The chain combines TRBV7-9 with TRBJ2-1, with D maybe TRBD1 (5 bases). V lost 3 bases and J lost 5, with 8 bases in between. The CDR3 loop spans 13 amino acids. Germline CDR1 reads SEHNR; CDR2 reads FQNEAQ (reference sequence). The CDR3 DNA follows: TGTGCCAGCAGCTTTGAAGGGGACAATGAGCAGTTCTTC. Protein product: CASSFEGDNEQFF.

Concerning this clonotype itself: A much larger clone differs by one base, so this may be a read error. The J gene is TRBJ1-1, the V gene TRBV14, with a tentative D call TRBD1 (5 bases). This CDR3 spans 12 amino acids. CDR1 is SGHDN and CDR2 is FVKESK in the germline V gene. CDR3 DNA sequence: TGTGTCAGCACCATCGGGGCAGCTGAAGCTTTCTTT. This sequence encodes CVSTIGAAEAFF.

This sequence joins TRBV2 and TRBJ2-5; D is unclear. Germline values: CDR1 SNHLY, CDR2 FYNNEI. Trimming pared 6 bases from V and 1 base from J, leaving 12 bases between. CDR3 length equals 14 residues. CDR3 amino acids: CASRPPETQETQYF. In nucleotides, the CDR3 is TGTGCCAGCAGACCCCCAGAAACCCAAGAGACCCAGTACTTC.

The chain couples TRBV7-2 to TRBJ1-3, with D possibly TRBD1 on 5 matching bases. The CDR3 is made up of 15 amino acids. V was trimmed by 3 bases and J by 4 bases, leaving 13 bases between them. Looked up from germline, CDR1 is SGHTA and CDR2 is FQGNSA. This CDR3 reads CASSLDIQLGNTIYF. The CDR3 DNA reads as TGTGCCAGCAGCTTGGACATCCAGTTGGGAAACACCATATATTTT.

On this clonotype itself: A much larger clone lies a single base off, so this may be a read error. This chain uses TRBV7-6 with TRBJ2-3; D ambiguous. This CDR3 contains 17 residues. In germline, CDR1 is SGHVS, CDR2 FNYEAQ. The CDR3 DNA is TGTGTCAGCAGCCCTACCGGGCTCCGTATCGGGACAGATACGCAGTATTTT. It translates to CVSSPTGLRIGTDTQYF.